Below are 6 T cell receptor beta chains sequenced from a single sample in a study of graft-versus-host responses after intestinal transplantation (dated by TCRdb to the early 2020s). Intraepithelial and lamina propria lymphocytes were isolated from graft specimens using dithiothreitol, EDTA incubations and collagenase D digestion. To prepare the library, the immunoSEQ multiplex PCR assay was applied. In TCRdb, the immuneACCESS table is reduced to in-frame sequences with V and J assigned. These tables do not hold every clone; where another copy was compared, an unresolved V gene accounts for under half, and the others remain unexplained. For this sample there are 5,000 to 6,000 clones; 69% appear just once. 30% to 35% of the sample belongs to the ten largest clones. The specimen was ileum tissue, collected 306 days after intestinal transplant. The receptors derive from a human patient who received an intestinal transplant, so some T cells may come from the graft donor.

V gene TRBV2 combines with J gene TRBJ2-7; D may match TRBD1 or TRBD2 (11 bases each). CDR3 size: 17 residues. The ends were cut back, 10 bases at V and 4 bases at J, with 29 bases in the middle. CDR1 and CDR2 from the germline V gene are SNHLY and FYNNEI. DNA of the CDR3: TGTGCCAACCGGGACAGGGGGTTAGCGGGAGGGCCTTACGAGCAGTACTTC. It translates to CANRDRGLAGGPYEQYF.

The chain combines TRBV15 with TRBJ1-2, with D tentatively TRBD1 (6 bases). V shed 8 bases and J shed 6 bases, with 19 bases lying between them. The length of the CDR3 is 14 residues. Germline lookup yields CDR1 LNHNV and CDR2 YYDKDF (reference sequence). The CDR3 DNA follows: TGTGCCACCCATGGCGGGGGGGCAATCGATGGCTACACCTTC. It translates to CATHGGGAIDGYTF.

The CDR3 nucleotides read TGTGCCAGCAGCCCCGACAGGGCCGTAAGAGAGACCCAGTACTTC. Its protein is CASSPDRAVRETQYF. This chain connects TRBV7-9 to TRBJ2-5, with 7 bases lining up with TRBD1. Unmatched junction bases numbered 10, after V lost 5 bases and J lost 4 bases. Per germline, CDR1 SEHNR and CDR2 FQNEAQ (reference sequence). The CDR3 sequence is 15 residues long. Combining the CDR3 with reference TRBV7-9 and TRBJ2-5 gives the whole variable domain DTGVSQNPRHKITKRGQNVTFRCDPISEHNRLYWYRQTLGQGPEFLTYFQNEAQLEKSRLLSDRFSAERPKGSFSTLEIQRTEQGDSAMYLCASSPDRAVRETQYFGPGTRLLVL.

The chain recombines TRBV5-1 with TRBJ2-5, with 9 bases fitting TRBD2. The germline V gene has CDR1 SGHRS and CDR2 YFSETQ. This CDR3 region has 17 residues. Trimming cost V 0 bases and J 0 bases; bases outside gene matches: 6. CDR3 amino acids: CASSLGGVAGDQETQYF. The CDR3 DNA reads TGCGCCAGCAGCTTGGGAGGGGTAGCGGGAGACCAAGAGACCCAGTACTTC.

This chain joins TRBV25-1 and TRBJ2-3; D unclear. Deletions cut 4 bases from V and 0 bases from J, with 11 bases between. There are 15 residues in the CDR3. The germline gives CDR1 MGHDK, CDR2 SYGVNS. This chain's CDR3 is CASSGSRSSTDTQYF. The CDR3, as DNA: TGTGCCAGCAGTGGTAGTCGATCTAGCACAGATACGCAGTATTTT. Looking up the rest from reference TRBV25-1 and TRBJ2-3 gives the full variable domain: EADIYQTPRYLVIGTGKKITLECSQTMGHDKMYWYQQDPGMELHLIHYSYGVNSTEKGDLSSESTVSRIRTEHFPLTLESARPSHTSQYLCASSGSRSSTDTQYFGPGTRLTVL.

This rearrangement joins TRBV15 to TRBJ1-4; TRBD1 matches 9 bases. Trimming removed 3 bases from V and 8 bases from J; junction bases left unmatched: 4. The CDR3 is 14 residues long. Per the germline V gene, CDR1 is LNHNV and CDR2 is YYDKDF (reference sequence). CDR3 DNA: TGTGCCACCAGCAGGGGACAGGGAACGGAAAAACTGTTTTTT. Its protein product is CATSRGQGTEKLFF.